This T cell receptor beta chain stems from a study of technical replicates of blood from four donors. Germline V CDR1 and CDR2: MDHEN, SYDVKM. There are 14 residues in the CDR3. V was clipped by 5 bases and J by 2 bases, with 10 bases between them. Some clones are missing from TCRdb's copy, which holds only in-frame ones; the method was immunoSEQ multiplex PCR. The sample carries 65,000 to 90,000 clones, 93% recorded once. Specimen: T cells isolated from PBMCs. The chain employs TRBV28 and TRBJ1-3; no clear D gene. The receptor's source is a human donor in good health. The CDR3 nucleotides are TGTGCCAGCAGTCTCATAGAAGCTGGAAACACCATATATTTT. Protein sequence: CASSLIEAGNTIYF.